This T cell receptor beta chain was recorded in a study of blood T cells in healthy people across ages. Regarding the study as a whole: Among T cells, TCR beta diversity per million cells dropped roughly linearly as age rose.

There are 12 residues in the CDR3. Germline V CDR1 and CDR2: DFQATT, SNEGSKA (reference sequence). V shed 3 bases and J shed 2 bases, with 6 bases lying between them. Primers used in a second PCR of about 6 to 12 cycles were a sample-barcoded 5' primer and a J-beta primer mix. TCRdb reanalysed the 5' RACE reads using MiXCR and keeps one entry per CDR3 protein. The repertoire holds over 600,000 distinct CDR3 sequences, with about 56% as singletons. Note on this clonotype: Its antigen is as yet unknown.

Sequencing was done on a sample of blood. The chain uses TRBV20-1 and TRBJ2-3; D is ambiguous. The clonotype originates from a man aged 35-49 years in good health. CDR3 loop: CSASTFTDTQYF. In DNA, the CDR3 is TGCAGTGCTAGTACATTCACAGATACGCAGTATTTT.